The subject of this entry is one T cell receptor (beta chain). Some clones are missing from TCRdb's copy, which holds only in-frame ones; the method was immunoSEQ multiplex PCR. The table has some 140,000 clones, roughly 90% seen once; the top ten hold more than 10%. The data originate from a study of cytotoxic CD8 clonotypes in ibrutinib-treated CLL. The V gene lost 2 bases and the J gene lost 2 bases, with 17 bases spanning the gap. Germline CDR1 is SNHLY and CDR2 is FYNNEI. The CDR3 runs to 17 residues. The sequencing here drew on PBMCs, taken after 12 months of ibrutinib treatment. This clonotype originated in a human donor with chronic lymphocytic leukemia. The chain employs TRBV2 and TRBJ2-3; no clear D. The chain's CDR3 is CASSESPPGPSTDTQYF. The CDR3 bases are TGTGCCAGCAGTGAAAGCCCCCCCGGGCCCTCCACAGATACGCAGTATTTT.